The next 29 T cell receptor beta chains were all read from a single sample in a study of T cells in Graves' hyperthyroidism and ophthalmopathy. Amplified regions were TCR beta CDR3 sequences from RNA transcripts. The TCR CDR3 first-round RT-PCR relied on the HTBI primer set. TCRdb used MiXCR to reprocess the multiplex PCR reads, holding one entry per CDR3 protein. The sample carries approximately 370,000 distinct CDR3 sequences, about 18% recorded once. Sequencing was done on a sample of blood. Receptors were obtained from a woman in her twenties or thirties with Graves' hyperthyroidism that later progressed to Graves' ophthalmopathy.

This clonotype was counted ten times or more. The rearrangement joins TRBV7-9 to TRBJ1-1, with no clear D. Trimming stripped 0 bases from V and 1 base from J, with 9 bases between. The CDR3 loop spans 15 amino acids. CDR1 SEHNR and CDR2 FQNEAQ come from the germline V gene (reference sequence). This CDR3 reads CASSLAAKGNTEAFF. The CDR3 DNA sequence: TGTGCCAGCAGCTTAGCGGCTAAGGGGAACACTGAAGCTTTCTTT.

This clonotype came up many times. The V call is TRBV24-1, the J call TRBJ1-1; tentative D call: TRBD1 (5 bases). The CDR3 totals 13 residues. Germline loops: CDR1 KGHDR, CDR2 SFDVKD. Trimming took off 6 bases at V and 1 base at J, with 8 bases between the two ends. CDR3 nucleotides: TGTGCCACCAGTCAGGGCCAGAACACTGAAGCTTTCTTT. Protein product: CATSQGQNTEAFF.

This clonotype was detected many times. The V gene is TRBV9, the J gene TRBJ2-7; no clear D. The CDR3 contains 12 residues. Germline loops: CDR1 SGDLS, CDR2 YYNGEE. V was pared by 0 bases and J by 5 bases, with 6 bases between. CDR3 residues: CASSVDGDEQYF. DNA of the CDR3: TGTGCCAGCAGCGTAGATGGCGACGAGCAGTACTTC. The whole variable domain, filled in from reference TRBV9 and TRBJ2-7, reads DSGVTQTPKHLITATGQRVTLRCSPRSGDLSVYWYQQSLDQGLQFLIQYYNGEERAKGNILERFSAQQFPDLHSELNLSSLELGDSALYFCASSVDGDEQYFGPGTRLTVT.

This clonotype was found a few times. The chain couples TRBV5-1 to TRBJ2-2; D might be TRBD1 (5 bases). The length of the CDR3 is 14 residues. The V end was cut by 2 bases, the J end by 3 bases, with 8 bases between. The germline V gene has CDR1 SGHRS and CDR2 YFSETQ. CDR3 nucleotide sequence: TGCGCCAGCAGCTTCGAGACAGACACCGGGGAGCTGTTTTTT. Translated: CASSFETDTGELFF.

The chain recombines TRBV19 with TRBJ2-7; no reliable D call. Trimming pared 5 bases from V and 6 bases from J, leaving 14 bases between. Germline V gene lookup returns CDR1 LNHDA and CDR2 SQIVND (reference sequence). The CDR3 loop spans 13 amino acids. For the CDR3, the DNA is TGTGCCAGTAGTTCCCCCATCTGGGGCGAGCAGTACTTC. Protein product: CASSSPIWGEQYF. Combining the CDR3 with reference TRBV19 and TRBJ2-7 gives the whole variable domain DGGITQSPKYLFRKEGQNVTLSCEQNLNHDAMYWYRQDPGQGLRLIYYSQIVNDFQKGDIAEGYSVSREKKESFPLTVTSAQKNPTAFYLCASSSPIWGEQYFGPGTRLTVT.

This clonotype was detected only a few times. The J gene is TRBJ1-5, the V gene TRBV20-1, with a tentative D call TRBD1 (6 bases). Deletions cut 5 bases from V and 1 base from J, with 18 bases between. CDR3 length: 16 amino acids. Germline CDR1 DFQATT, CDR2 SNEGSKA (reference sequence). CDR3: CSAGRRDTKSNQPQHF. The DNA for the CDR3 is TGCAGTGCTGGTCGCCGGGACACCAAAAGCAATCAGCCCCAGCATTTT.

This clonotype was picked up many times. The J gene is TRBJ2-5, the V gene TRBV4-1; D is unresolved. Germline CDR1 reads MGHRA; CDR2 reads YSYEKL. With 4 bases removed from V and 2 bases from J, the gap between germline ends came to 8 bases. The CDR3 extends over 13 amino acids. The CDR3 nucleotides are TGCGCCAGCAGCCGTACCGCACAAGAGACCCAGTACTTC. It is translated as CASSRTAQETQYF.

This clonotype was counted many times. The J gene is TRBJ2-5, the V gene TRBV2, with D possibly TRBD2 on 5 matching bases. The length of the CDR3 is 14 residues. With 3 bases removed from V and 5 bases from J, the gap between germline ends came to 13 bases. The germline gives CDR1 SNHLY, CDR2 FYNNEI. CDR3 bases: TGTGCCAGCAGTGAGGACTCCTTTGGGGAGACCCAGTACTTC. It codes for CASSEDSFGETQYF.

The chain combines TRBV28 with TRBJ2-7, with D unresolved. This CDR3 has 12 amino acids. The V end was cut by 9 bases, the J end by 2 bases, with 11 bases between. Germline V gene lookup returns CDR1 MDHEN and CDR2 SYDVKM. CDR3 residues: CASAAPAYEQYF. The CDR3 region has the DNA TGTGCCAGTGCGGCGCCAGCCTACGAGCAGTACTTC.

This clonotype was detected only a few times. The chain joins TRBV7-9 to TRBJ1-6; 7 bases line up with TRBD1. With V trimmed by 5 bases and J by 5 bases, 12 bases remained unmatched. CDR1 is SEHNR and CDR2 is FQNEAQ in the germline V gene (reference sequence). CDR3 length equals 17 residues. The CDR3 coding sequence is TGTGCCAGCAGCACAGAACAAAGGACAGGAAATAATTCACCCCTCCACTTT. Its translation: CASSTEQRTGNNSPLHF.

To note about this clonotype: Being one base from a much bigger clone, this may be a read error. Here the CDR3 reads CGARAAPGPNYGYTF. The CDR3 bases are TGCGGTGCTAGAGCCGCCCCGGGACCTAACTATGGCTACACCTTC. The chain carries TRBV20-1 and TRBJ1-2, with D perhaps matching TRBD1 (5 bases). CDR3 length: 15 amino acids. CDR1 and CDR2 (germline): DFQATT, SNEGSKA (reference sequence).

This clonotype was observed at least ten times. The DNA for the CDR3 is TGTGCCAGCAGTGGGAGACAGGGAAGTTTGAATTCACCCCTCCACTTT. Protein sequence: CASSGRQGSLNSPLHF. The V call is TRBV2, the J call TRBJ1-6, with TRBD1 identical over 7 bases. Looked up from germline, CDR1 is SNHLY and CDR2 is FYNNEI. CDR3 size: 16 residues. The V segment lost 4 bases and the J segment 7 bases; nucleotides outside the gene matches: 10. The whole variable domain, remainder taken from reference TRBV2 and TRBJ1-6, is EPEVTQTPSHQVTQMGQEVILRCVPISNHLYFYWYRQILGQKVEFLVSFYNNEISEKSEIFDDQFSVERPDGSNFTLKIRSTKLEDSAMYFCASSGRQGSLNSPLHFGNGTRLTVT.

This clonotype was detected only a few times. This sequence joins TRBV27 and TRBJ1-1; D is unclear. Looked up from germline, CDR1 is MNHEY and CDR2 is SMNVEV (reference sequence). This CDR3 is built from 10 residues. Trimming left V 7 bases short and J 4 bases short, with 4 bases between. The CDR3 spells CASKRTEAFF. Here the CDR3 DNA reads TGTGCCAGCAAACGCACTGAAGCTTTCTTT.

This clonotype was recorded a few times. The J gene is TRBJ1-2, the V gene TRBV20-1; TRBD1 matches at 7 bases. CDR3 length: 14 amino acids. V shed 0 bases, J shed 5 bases, and the junction held 6 bases outside the gene matches. CDR1 is DFQATT, CDR2 SNEGSKA, per germline (reference sequence). The CDR3 protein is CSARDNRGGYGYTF. For the CDR3, the DNA is TGCAGTGCTAGAGATAACAGGGGCGGATATGGCTACACCTTC.

V is TRBV7-2 and J is TRBJ1-2, with D tentatively TRBD1 (6 bases). V dropped 6 bases and J dropped 6 bases, with 11 bases sitting between them. The CDR3 contains 12 residues. Per the germline V gene, CDR1 is SGHTA and CDR2 is FQGNSA. For the CDR3, the DNA is TGTGCCAGCAGACGACAGGAAGATGGCTACACCTTC. Amino acids: CASRRQEDGYTF.

This clonotype was seen ten or more times. This chain's CDR3 is CATQGVGGYQETQYF. The CDR3 DNA is TGTGCCACCCAGGGGGTCGGGGGGTACCAAGAGACCCAGTACTTC. J is TRBJ2-5 and V is TRBV24-1, with D possibly called TRBD1 or TRBD2 (7 bases each). Trimming removed 9 bases from V and 0 bases from J, with 16 bases in between. The V gene's germline CDR1 is KGHDR and CDR2 SFDVKD. This CDR3 is built from 15 residues.

This clonotype was counted between two and nine times. The chain couples TRBV5-6 to TRBJ1-5, with 10 nucleotides matching TRBD1. V dropped 0 bases and J dropped 6; count of bases not matched to a gene: 6. This CDR3 is 16 amino acids long. Germline CDR1 SGHDT, CDR2 YYEEEE. The CDR3 coding sequence is TGTGCCAGCAGCTTGGGAGCGACAGGGGGCCTTCAGCCCCAGCATTTT. This gives the protein CASSLGATGGLQPQHF. The complete variable domain, with remaining parts taken from reference TRBV5-6 and TRBJ1-5, reads DAGVTQSPTHLIKTRGQQVTLRCSPKSGHDTVSWYQQALGQGPQFIFQYYEEEERQRGNFPDRFSGHQFPNYSSELNVNALLLGDSALYLCASSLGATGGLQPQHFGDGTRLSIL.

The chain uses TRBV4-2 and TRBJ2-1, with 14 bases fitting TRBD2. Germline CDR1 LGHNA, CDR2 YNFKEQ. CDR3 length: 16 residues. After removal of 4 bases from V and 4 bases from J, the junction contained 3 bases not matched to a gene. The CDR3 spells CASSPWTSGRYNEQFF. The CDR3 DNA reads TGTGCCAGCAGCCCCTGGACTAGCGGGAGGTACAATGAGCAGTTCTTC.

At least ten counts were recorded for this clonotype. V and J are TRBV12-3 or TRBV12-4 and TRBJ1-5, with 9 bases that match TRBD1. This CDR3 spans 17 amino acids. The trim removed 5 bases at V and 2 bases at J, leaving 10 bases unmatched. CDR3 residues: CASSPSNRGRRNQPQHF. The DNA for the CDR3 is TGTGCCAGCAGTCCAAGTAACAGGGGGCGTCGCAATCAGCCCCAGCATTTT.

This clonotype was observed at least ten times. CDR3 bases: TGTGCCAGTAGTATCAAGGGGGGACCTGAAGCTTTCTTT. It translates to CASSIKGGPEAFF. J is TRBJ1-1 and V is TRBV19; D perhaps matches TRBD1 (6 bases). Trimming took 3 bases from V and 6 from J, leaving 11 bases between them. The germline gives CDR1 LNHDA, CDR2 SQIVND (reference sequence). The CDR3 is made up of 13 amino acids.

This clonotype was observed at least ten times. J is TRBJ2-2 and V is TRBV19, with unresolved D. The CDR3 has 15 residues. Trimming cost V 4 bases and J 3 bases, with 12 bases left between them. Per germline, CDR1 LNHDA and CDR2 SQIVND (reference sequence). CDR3 region: CASSKGKGYTGELFF. The DNA of the CDR3 is TGTGCCAGTAGTAAGGGAAAGGGCTACACCGGGGAGCTGTTTTTT.

This clonotype showed up many times. The chain is built from TRBV19 and TRBJ1-1, with D hard to call. Germline CDR1 LNHDA, CDR2 SQIVND (reference sequence). V shed 3 bases and J shed 1 base, with 9 bases lying between them. CDR3 length equals 14 residues. The CDR3 protein is CASSIFAENTEAFF. CDR3 DNA: TGTGCCAGTAGTATTTTTGCCGAGAACACTGAAGCTTTCTTT.

The table lists this clonotype with many counts. This chain joins TRBV11-3 and TRBJ2-5; D could derive from TRBD1 or TRBD2 (5 bases each). Trimming took off 4 bases at V and 5 bases at J, with 11 bases between the two ends. The CDR3 sequence is 13 residues long. In germline, CDR1 is SGHNT, CDR2 YENEEA. DNA of the CDR3: TGTGCCAGCAGCTCGGGACCCGGGGAGACCCAGTACTTC. Translating gives CASSSGPGETQYF.

This clonotype showed up many times. The rearrangement uses TRBV2 and TRBJ2-7; D is possibly TRBD1 (7 bases). V gave up 10 bases and J gave up 6 bases, with 16 bases separating them. Germline CDR1 SNHLY, CDR2 FYNNEI. There are 12 residues in the CDR3. The CDR3 loop is CATTGERVEQYF. In nucleotides, the CDR3 is TGTGCCACCACAGGGGAGCGGGTCGAGCAGTACTTC.

Ten or more counts support this clonotype. This rearrangement joins TRBV11-2 to TRBJ1-4; weak D call: TRBD1 (5 bases). The V gene's germline CDR1 is SGHAT and CDR2 FQNNGV. The CDR3 runs 16 residues. V lost 6 bases and J lost 1, with 15 bases in between. The CDR3, as DNA: TGTGCCAGCAGTCCAAAGATGGGGGTAACTAATGAAAAACTGTTTTTT. Translating it yields CASSPKMGVTNEKLFF. The full variable domain, with the rest looked up from reference TRBV11-2 and TRBJ1-4, is EAGVAQSPRYKIIEKRQSVAFWCNPISGHATLYWYQQILGQGPKLLIQFQNNGVVDDSQLPKDRFSAERLKGVDSTLKIQPAKLEDSAVYLCASSPKMGVTNEKLFFGSGTQLSVL.

Many counts were recorded for this clonotype. The V and J genes are TRBV12-3 or TRBV12-4 and TRBJ2-7; D not certain. V shed 4 bases and J shed 5 bases, with 9 bases lying between them. The CDR3 runs to 12 residues. The CDR3 DNA reads TGTGCCAGCAGTTCAAGCGTTAACGAGCAGTACTTC. Its protein is CASSSSVNEQYF.

This clonotype was counted many times. The genes are TRBV27 and TRBJ2-1, with 8 bases that match TRBD2. This CDR3 contains 17 residues. The J segment lost 7 bases and the V segment lost 3 bases, leaving 14 bases of the junction unmatched. The V gene's germline CDR1 is MNHEY and CDR2 SMNVEV (reference sequence). CDR3 DNA sequence: TGTGCCAGCAGTTTCCAAACTAGCGGCCATACCGGGAATGAGCAGTTCTTC. It yields the protein CASSFQTSGHTGNEQFF.

This clonotype was recorded at least ten times. CDR3 in DNA: TGTGCCAGCAGTGAAGGGACAGGGGGCTACAATGAGCAGTTCTTC. Translation: CASSEGTGGYNEQFF. The chain links TRBV6-1 to TRBJ2-1, with 10 bases aligning to TRBD1. CDR3 size: 15 residues. V dropped 1 base and J dropped 3; count of bases not matched to a gene: 0. Per germline, CDR1 MNHNS and CDR2 SASEGT.

This clonotype appeared many times. V gene TRBV20-1 combines with J gene TRBJ2-3; D ambiguous. The CDR3 spans 15 residues. Germline loops: CDR1 DFQATT, CDR2 SNEGSKA (reference sequence). The V end lost 0 bases, the J end lost 0 bases, and 10 bases lay between the germline ends. This chain's CDR3 is CSARDPTTSTDTQYF. Here the CDR3 DNA reads TGCAGTGCTAGAGACCCCACAACTAGCACAGATACGCAGTATTTT.